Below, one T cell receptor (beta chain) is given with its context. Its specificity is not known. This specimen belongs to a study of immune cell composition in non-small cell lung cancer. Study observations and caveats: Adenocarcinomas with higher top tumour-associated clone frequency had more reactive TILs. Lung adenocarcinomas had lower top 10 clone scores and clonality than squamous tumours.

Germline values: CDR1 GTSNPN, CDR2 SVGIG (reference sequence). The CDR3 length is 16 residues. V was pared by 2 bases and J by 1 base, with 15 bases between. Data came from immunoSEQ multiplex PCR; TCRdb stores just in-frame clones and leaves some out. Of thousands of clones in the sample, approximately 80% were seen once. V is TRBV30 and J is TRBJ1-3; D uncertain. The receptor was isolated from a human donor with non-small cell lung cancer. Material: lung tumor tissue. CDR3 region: CAWSFTGISSGNTIYF. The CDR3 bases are TGTGCCTGGAGTTTTACGGGGATATCTTCTGGAAACACCATATATTTT. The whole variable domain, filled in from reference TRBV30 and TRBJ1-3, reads SQTIHQWPATLVQPVGSPLSLECTVEGTSNPNLYWYRQAAGRGLQLLFYSVGIGQISSEVPQNLSASRPQDRQFILSSKKLLLSDSGFYLCAWSFTGISSGNTIYFGEGSWLTVV.